This T cell receptor beta chain was sequenced in a study of radiation and T cells in renal cell carcinoma. Study observations and caveats: From baseline, blood top tumor clonotypes peaked at 2 weeks post-radiation. Without pretreatment biopsies, baseline tumor clonotype presence was undetermined.

Time point specified: baseline pretreatment blood. This sample's treatment: 15 Gy SBRT to primary tumor, nephrectomy 4 weeks later. Points on this clone: Its cognate antigen is unknown.

Here immunoSEQ multiplex PCR was the method, and the copy in TCRdb shows in-frame clones only, minus some. This sample has about 130,000 clones; roughly 80% occur once, and the top ten carry around 3%. The CDR3 runs 14 residues. Germline assignment: CDR1 MNHNY and CDR2 SVGAGI (reference sequence). Trimming shortened V by 2 bases and J by 3 bases, and 11 bases separated the two germline ends. The receptor comes from a woman in her sixties with renal cell carcinoma. The sample was blood, taken from a patient whose treatment included radiotherapy and nephrectomy. The gene calls are TRBV6-6 and TRBJ2-7, with a tentative D call TRBD1 (6 bases). This CDR3 is CASSYNRENYEQYF. CDR3 bases: TGTGCCAGCAGTTACAACAGGGAGAACTACGAGCAGTACTTC.